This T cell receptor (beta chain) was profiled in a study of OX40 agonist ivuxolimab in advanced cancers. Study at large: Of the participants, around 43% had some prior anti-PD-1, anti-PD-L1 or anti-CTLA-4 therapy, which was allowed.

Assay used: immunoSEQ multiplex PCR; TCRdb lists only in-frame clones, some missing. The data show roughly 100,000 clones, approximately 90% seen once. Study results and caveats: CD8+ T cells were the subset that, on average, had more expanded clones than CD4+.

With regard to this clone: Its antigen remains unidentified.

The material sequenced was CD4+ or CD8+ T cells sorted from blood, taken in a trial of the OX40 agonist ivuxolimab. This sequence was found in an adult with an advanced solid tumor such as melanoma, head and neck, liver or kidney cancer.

The CDR3 sequence is CASSSRALTGELFF. The CDR3 DNA follows: TGCGCCAGCAGCTCCAGGGCGCTAACCGGGGAGCTGTTTTTT. V and J are TRBV5-1 and TRBJ2-2, with D maybe TRBD1 (5 bases). The CDR3 loop spans 14 amino acids. V dropped 3 bases and J dropped 5 bases, with 11 bases sitting between them. Germline V lookup: CDR1 SGHRS, CDR2 YFSETQ.